These 13 T cell receptor beta chains came from one sample sequenced in a study of T cells in Graves' hyperthyroidism and ophthalmopathy. Authors of the study amplified TCR beta CDR3 regions from RNA transcripts. First-round RT-PCR with HTBI primers amplified the TCR CDR3 region. TCRdb redid the calling of the multiplex PCR reads with MiXCR, one entry per CDR3 protein. The data show a few hundred thousand distinct CDR3 sequences, about 15% seen once. The sequenced sample was blood. The receptors stem from a woman aged 25 to 39 with Graves' hyperthyroidism that later progressed to Graves' ophthalmopathy.

This rearrangement joins TRBV5-6 to TRBJ2-7, with unresolved D. The length of the CDR3 is 12 residues. V lost 1 base and J lost 3, with 5 bases in between. Germline loops: CDR1 SGHDT, CDR2 YYEEEE. CDR3 loop: CASSLYNYEQYF. CDR3 in DNA: TGTGCCAGCAGCTTGTACAACTACGAGCAGTACTTC. Complete variable domain (other parts from reference TRBV5-6 and TRBJ2-7): DAGVTQSPTHLIKTRGQQVTLRCSPKSGHDTVSWYQQALGQGPQFIFQYYEEEERQRGNFPDRFSGHQFPNYSSELNVNALLLGDSALYLCASSLYNYEQYFGPGTRLTVT.

This clonotype showed up many times. The chain has TRBV4-1 and TRBJ2-7, with D hard to call. The V and J ends lost 4 bases and 4 bases respectively, with 14 bases between them. CDR3 length equals 14 residues. From germline, CDR1 is MGHRA and CDR2 YSYEKL. The DNA of the CDR3 is TGCGCCAGCAGCCCACAACGGGCAGATTACGAGCAGTACTTC. Protein product: CASSPQRADYEQYF.

This clonotype was seen a handful of times. The J gene is TRBJ1-4, the V gene TRBV20-1; D is ambiguous. Trimming removed 1 base from V and 7 bases from J, with 10 bases in between. Germline-derived CDR1 and CDR2 are DFQATT and SNEGSKA (reference sequence). There are 13 residues in the CDR3. Here the CDR3 reads CSARAASGEKLFF. The CDR3 bases are TGCAGTGCTAGAGCAGCTTCTGGTGAAAAACTGTTTTTT.

This clonotype was seen at least ten times. The chain joins TRBV6-1 to TRBJ2-7, with TRBD2 matching over 10 bases. CDR3 length equals 16 residues. V trimming: 0 bases; J trimming: 4 bases; junction bases outside the gene matches: 6. CDR1 and CDR2 (germline): MNHNS, SASEGT. The CDR3 region has the DNA TGTGCCAGCAGTGAAGCGCGGACTAGCGGACAATACGAGCAGTACTTC. Its protein product is CASSEARTSGQYEQYF.

On this clonotype: The junction differs from germline at one of its ends, possibly a read error. The V gene is TRBV9, the J gene TRBJ2-6; the D gene is possibly TRBD2 (6 bases). Germline CDR1 is SGDLS and CDR2 is YYNGEE. The CDR3 consists of 17 residues. The CDR3 DNA follows: TGTACCAGCAGCGTTCGCGGAGGGAGGTCCGGGGCCAACGTCCTGACTTTC. This gives the protein CTSSVRGGRSGANVLTF.

The sample holds many counts of this clonotype. This chain uses TRBV18 with TRBJ2-5; D is unclear. V lost 3 bases, J lost 1 base, and 6 bases lay in between. CDR1 is KGHSH, CDR2 LQKENI, per germline. This CDR3 contains 13 residues. CDR3 sequence (DNA): TGTGCCAGCTCACCCTCGTCCCAAGAGACCCAGTACTTC. Protein: CASSPSSQETQYF.

On this clonotype: This is likely a read error, given that the CDR3 carries no conserved phenylalanine or tryptophan at its end. The rearrangement joins TRBV6-2 or TRBV6-3 to TRBJ2-6; the D gene could be TRBD1 or TRBD2 (6 bases each). The CDR3 extends over 20 amino acids. Per the germline V gene, CDR1 is MNHEY and CDR2 is SVGEGT. Trimming took off 6 bases at V and 3 bases at J, with 27 bases between the two ends. CDR3: CASSLHPLGGATRGANVLTL. The CDR3 coding sequence is TGTGCCAGCAGCCTTCATCCTTTGGGGGGCGCTACACGTGGGGCCAACGTCCTGACTCTC.

In this sample, this clonotype turned up a few times. The V and J genes are TRBV20-1 and TRBJ2-7; 11 nucleotides line up with TRBD2. V shed 0 bases, J shed 2 bases, and the junction held 3 bases outside the gene matches. In germline, CDR1 is DFQATT, CDR2 SNEGSKA (reference sequence). The CDR3 is 15 residues long. The CDR3 DNA follows: TGCAGTGCTAGAGACCTACTAGCGGGAGCCTACGAGCAGTACTTC. This codes for CSARDLLAGAYEQYF.

There are many counts of this clonotype. V gene TRBV24-1 combines with J gene TRBJ2-7; TRBD2 matches 13 bases. The germline gives CDR1 KGHDR, CDR2 SFDVKD. The CDR3 is 15 amino acids. With V trimmed by 3 bases and J by 4 bases, 2 bases remained unmatched. CDR3: CATSDRTSGSYEQYF. The CDR3 bases are TGTGCCACCAGTGATCGGACTAGCGGGAGTTACGAGCAGTACTTC.

The chain combines TRBV6-1 with TRBJ2-1, with 11 bases that match TRBD2. From germline, CDR1 is MNHNS and CDR2 SASEGT. The CDR3 runs 20 residues. After removal of 6 bases from V and 5 bases from J, the junction contained 21 bases not matched to a gene. CDR3 nucleotide sequence: TGTGCCAGCAGCCCAACGGGACTAGCGGAGCCCCCTGGGCTAAACAATGAGCAGTTCTTC. This translates into CASSPTGLAEPPGLNNEQFF.

This clonotype was seen at least ten times. The chain recombines TRBV27 with TRBJ2-5; 8 positions match TRBD1. CDR3 length: 16 amino acids. Germline V CDR1 and CDR2: MNHEY, SMNVEV (reference sequence). After removal of 4 bases from V and 2 bases from J, the junction contained 9 bases not matched to a gene. CDR3 DNA: TGTGCCAGCAGTTCCATCGGACAGGGAATGCAAGAGACCCAGTACTTC. Protein product: CASSSIGQGMQETQYF.

Many counts were recorded for this clonotype. The chain combines TRBV7-8 with TRBJ2-5; D possibly corresponds to TRBD1 (5 bases). CDR1 and CDR2 (germline): SGHVS, FQNEAQ. Trimming left V 3 bases short and J 5 bases short, with 16 bases between. The length of the CDR3 is 15 residues. For the CDR3, the DNA is TGTGCCAGCAGCTTCAACAACCTCTCAGGGGAGACCCAGTACTTC. Translating gives CASSFNNLSGETQYF. Combining the CDR3 with reference TRBV7-8 and TRBJ2-5 gives the whole variable domain GAGVSQSPRYKVAKRGQDVALRCDPISGHVSLFWYQQALGQGPEFLTYFQNEAQLDKSGLPSDRFFAERPEGSVSTLKIQRTQQEDSAVYLCASSFNNLSGETQYFGPGTRLLVL.

The sample holds many counts of this clonotype. The gene calls are TRBV19 and TRBJ2-2, with a possible D match to TRBD2 (5 bases). The germline V gene has CDR1 LNHDA and CDR2 SQIVND (reference sequence). V gave up 4 bases and J gave up 7 bases, with 13 bases separating them. The CDR3 extends over 14 amino acids. The chain's CDR3 is CASSKSGTRGELFF. The CDR3 DNA is TGTGCCAGTAGTAAGAGCGGAACCCGCGGGGAGCTGTTTTTT. The complete variable domain, with remaining parts taken from reference TRBV19 and TRBJ2-2, reads DGGITQSPKYLFRKEGQNVTLSCEQNLNHDAMYWYRQDPGQGLRLIYYSQIVNDFQKGDIAEGYSVSREKKESFPLTVTSAQKNPTAFYLCASSKSGTRGELFFGEGSRLTVL.